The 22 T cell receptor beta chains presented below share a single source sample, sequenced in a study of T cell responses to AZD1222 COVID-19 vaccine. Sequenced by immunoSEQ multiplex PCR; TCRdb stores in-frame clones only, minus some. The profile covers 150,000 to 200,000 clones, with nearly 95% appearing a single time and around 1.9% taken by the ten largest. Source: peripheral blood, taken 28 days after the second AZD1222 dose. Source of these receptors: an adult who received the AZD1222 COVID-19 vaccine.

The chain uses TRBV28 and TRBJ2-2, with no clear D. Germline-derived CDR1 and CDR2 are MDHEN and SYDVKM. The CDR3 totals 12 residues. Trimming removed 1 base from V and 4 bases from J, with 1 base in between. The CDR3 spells CASSLSTGELFF. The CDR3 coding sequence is TGTGCCAGCAGTTTATCCACCGGGGAGCTGTTTTTT.

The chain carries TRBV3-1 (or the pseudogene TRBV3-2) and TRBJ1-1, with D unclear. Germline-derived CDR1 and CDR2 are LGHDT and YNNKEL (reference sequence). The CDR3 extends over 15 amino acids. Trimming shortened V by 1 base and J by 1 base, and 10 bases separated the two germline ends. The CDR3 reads CASSQGTQPNTEAFF. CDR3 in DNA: TGTGCCAGCAGCCAAGGTACGCAGCCGAACACTGAAGCTTTCTTT.

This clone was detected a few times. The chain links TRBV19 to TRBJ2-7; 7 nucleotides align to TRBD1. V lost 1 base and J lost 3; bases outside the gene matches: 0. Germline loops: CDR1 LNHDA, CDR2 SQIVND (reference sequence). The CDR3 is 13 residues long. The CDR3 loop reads CASSIAGGYEQYF. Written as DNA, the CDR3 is TGTGCCAGTAGTATAGCAGGGGGCTACGAGCAGTACTTC.

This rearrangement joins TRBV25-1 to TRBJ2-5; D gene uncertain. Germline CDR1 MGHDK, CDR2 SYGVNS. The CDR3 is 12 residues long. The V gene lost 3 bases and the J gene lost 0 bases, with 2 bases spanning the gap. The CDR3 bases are TGTGCCAGCAGTGAGTACCAAGAGACCCAGTACTTC. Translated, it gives CASSEYQETQYF.

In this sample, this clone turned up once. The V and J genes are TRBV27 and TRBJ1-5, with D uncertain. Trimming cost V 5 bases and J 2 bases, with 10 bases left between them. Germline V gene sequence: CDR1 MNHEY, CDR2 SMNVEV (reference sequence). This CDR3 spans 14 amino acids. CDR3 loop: CASSPRWGNQPQHF. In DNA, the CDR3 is TGTGCCAGCAGTCCCCGATGGGGCAATCAGCCCCAGCATTTT.

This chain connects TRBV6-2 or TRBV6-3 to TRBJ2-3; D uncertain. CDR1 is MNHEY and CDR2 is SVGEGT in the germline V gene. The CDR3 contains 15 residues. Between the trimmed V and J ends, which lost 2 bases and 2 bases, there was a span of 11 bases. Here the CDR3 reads CASSYVSDSTDTQYF. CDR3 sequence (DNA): TGTGCCAGCAGTTACGTGTCAGATTCCACAGATACGCAGTATTTT.

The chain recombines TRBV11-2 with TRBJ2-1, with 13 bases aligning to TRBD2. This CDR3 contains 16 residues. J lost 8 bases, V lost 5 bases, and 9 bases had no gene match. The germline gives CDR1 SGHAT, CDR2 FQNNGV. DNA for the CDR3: TGTGCCAGCAGCAACACCGGGACTAGCGGGACCGATGAGCAGTTCTTC. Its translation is CASSNTGTSGTDEQFF.

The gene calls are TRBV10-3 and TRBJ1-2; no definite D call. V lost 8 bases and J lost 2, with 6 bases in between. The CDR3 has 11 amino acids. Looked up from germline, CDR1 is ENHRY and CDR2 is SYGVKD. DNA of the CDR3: TGTGCCATCCCGGGCAACTATGGCTACACCTTC. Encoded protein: CAIPGNYGYTF.

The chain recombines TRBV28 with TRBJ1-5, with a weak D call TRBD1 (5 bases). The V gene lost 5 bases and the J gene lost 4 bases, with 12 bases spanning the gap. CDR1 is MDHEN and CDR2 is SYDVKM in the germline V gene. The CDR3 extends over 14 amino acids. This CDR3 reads CASSGGTGNQPQHF. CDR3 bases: TGTGCCAGCAGTGGGGGGACGGGGAATCAGCCCCAGCATTTT.

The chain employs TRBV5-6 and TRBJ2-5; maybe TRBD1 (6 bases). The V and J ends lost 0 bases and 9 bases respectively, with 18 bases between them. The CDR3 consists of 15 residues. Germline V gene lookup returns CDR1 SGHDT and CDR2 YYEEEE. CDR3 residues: CASSLAVLLDSSQYF. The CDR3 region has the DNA TGTGCCAGCAGCTTGGCTGTCTTACTGGACAGTTCCCAGTACTTC. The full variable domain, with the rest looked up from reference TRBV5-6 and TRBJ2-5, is DAGVTQSPTHLIKTRGQQVTLRCSPKSGHDTVSWYQQALGQGPQFIFQYYEEEERQRGNFPDRFSGHQFPNYSSELNVNALLLGDSALYLCASSLAVLLDSSQYFGPGTRLLVL.

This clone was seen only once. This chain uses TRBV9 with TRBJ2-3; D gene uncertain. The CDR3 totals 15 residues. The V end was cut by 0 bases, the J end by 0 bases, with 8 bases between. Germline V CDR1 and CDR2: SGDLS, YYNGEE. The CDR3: CASSVVAASTDTQYF. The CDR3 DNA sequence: TGTGCCAGCAGCGTAGTGGCGGCCAGCACAGATACGCAGTATTTT.

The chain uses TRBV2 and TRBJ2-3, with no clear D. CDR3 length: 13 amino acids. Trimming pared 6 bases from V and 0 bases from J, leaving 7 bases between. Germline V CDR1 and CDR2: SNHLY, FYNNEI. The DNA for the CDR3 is TGTGCCAGCAGCCCACTTAGCACAGATACGCAGTATTTT. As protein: CASSPLSTDTQYF.

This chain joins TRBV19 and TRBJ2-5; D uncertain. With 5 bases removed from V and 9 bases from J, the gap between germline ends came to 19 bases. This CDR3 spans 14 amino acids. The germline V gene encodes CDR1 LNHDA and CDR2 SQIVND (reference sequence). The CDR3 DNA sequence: TGTGCCAGTAGTGAGTGGCCGGTTCGGGCGGCCCAGTACTTC. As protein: CASSEWPVRAAQYF.

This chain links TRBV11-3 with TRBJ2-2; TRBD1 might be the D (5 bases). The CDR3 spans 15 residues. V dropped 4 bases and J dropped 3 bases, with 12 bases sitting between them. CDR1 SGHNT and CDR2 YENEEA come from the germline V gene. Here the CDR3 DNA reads TGTGCCAGCAGCTACCAGGGTTGGTACACCGGGGAGCTGTTTTTT. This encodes CASSYQGWYTGELFF. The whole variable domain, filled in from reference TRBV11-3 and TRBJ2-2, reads EAGVVQSPRYKIIEKKQPVAFWCNPISGHNTLYWYLQNLGQGPELLIRYENEEAVDDSQLPKDRFSAERLKGVDSTLKIQPAELGDSAVYLCASSYQGWYTGELFFGEGSRLTVL.

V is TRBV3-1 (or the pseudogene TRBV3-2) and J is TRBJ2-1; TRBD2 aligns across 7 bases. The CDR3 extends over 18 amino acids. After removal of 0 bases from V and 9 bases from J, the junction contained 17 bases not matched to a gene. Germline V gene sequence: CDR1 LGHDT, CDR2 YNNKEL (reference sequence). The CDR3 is CASSQEPPIRTSFFEQFF. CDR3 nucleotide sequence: TGTGCCAGCAGCCAAGAGCCCCCTATCCGGACTAGTTTTTTTGAGCAGTTCTTC.

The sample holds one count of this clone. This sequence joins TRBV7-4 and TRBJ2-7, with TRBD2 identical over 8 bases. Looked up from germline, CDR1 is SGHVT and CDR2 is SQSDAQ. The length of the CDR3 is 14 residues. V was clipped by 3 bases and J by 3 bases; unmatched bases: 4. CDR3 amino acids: CASSFKRENYEQYF. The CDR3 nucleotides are TGTGCCAGCAGCTTTAAGCGGGAGAACTACGAGCAGTACTTC.

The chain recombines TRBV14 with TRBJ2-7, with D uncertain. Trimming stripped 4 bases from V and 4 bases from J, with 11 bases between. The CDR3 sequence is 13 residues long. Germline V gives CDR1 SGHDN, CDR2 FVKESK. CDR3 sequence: CASSRDGIYEQYF. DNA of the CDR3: TGTGCCAGCAGCCGCGATGGAATTTACGAGCAGTACTTC. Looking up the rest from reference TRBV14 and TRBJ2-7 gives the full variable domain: EAGVTQFPSHSVIEKGQTVTLRCDPISGHDNLYWYRRVMGKEIKFLLHFVKESKQDESGMPNNRFLAERTGGTYSTLKVQPAELEDSGVYFCASSRDGIYEQYFGPGTRLTVT.

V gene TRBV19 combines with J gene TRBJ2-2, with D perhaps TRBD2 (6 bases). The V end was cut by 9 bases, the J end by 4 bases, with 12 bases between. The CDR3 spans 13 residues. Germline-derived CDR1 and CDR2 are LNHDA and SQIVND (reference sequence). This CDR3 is CASRLGGTGELFF. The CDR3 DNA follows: TGTGCCAGCAGATTGGGGGGCACCGGGGAGCTGTTTTTT.

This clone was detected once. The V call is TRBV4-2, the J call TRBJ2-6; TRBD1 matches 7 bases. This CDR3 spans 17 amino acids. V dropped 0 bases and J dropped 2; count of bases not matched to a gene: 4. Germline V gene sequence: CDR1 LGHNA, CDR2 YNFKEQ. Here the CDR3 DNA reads TGTGCCAGCAGCCAAGATAGTCAGGGGGCTGGGGCCAACGTCCTGACTTTC. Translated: CASSQDSQGAGANVLTF.

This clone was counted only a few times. CDR3 DNA sequence: TGCAGTGCTCCCAGCGAAGTAGAGGCTTTCTTT. Protein product: CSAPSEVEAFF. The V gene is TRBV20-1, the J gene TRBJ1-1; D is ambiguous. Per germline, CDR1 DFQATT and CDR2 SNEGSKA (reference sequence). V gave up 5 bases and J gave up 11 bases, with 15 bases separating them. The CDR3 covers 11 residues.

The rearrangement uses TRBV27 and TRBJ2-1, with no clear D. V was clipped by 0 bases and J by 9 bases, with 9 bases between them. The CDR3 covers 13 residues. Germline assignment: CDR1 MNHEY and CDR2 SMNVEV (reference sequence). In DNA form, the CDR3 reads TGTGCCAGCAGTTTATCGATGGTCTCTGAGCAGTTCTTC. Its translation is CASSLSMVSEQFF.

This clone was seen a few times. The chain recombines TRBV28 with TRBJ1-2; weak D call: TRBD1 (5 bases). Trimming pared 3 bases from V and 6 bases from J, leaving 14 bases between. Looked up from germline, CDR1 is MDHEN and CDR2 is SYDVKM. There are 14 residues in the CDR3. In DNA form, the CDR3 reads TGTGCCAGCAGTTTGGGGACGGCGGGAGATGGCTACACCTTC. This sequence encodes CASSLGTAGDGYTF.